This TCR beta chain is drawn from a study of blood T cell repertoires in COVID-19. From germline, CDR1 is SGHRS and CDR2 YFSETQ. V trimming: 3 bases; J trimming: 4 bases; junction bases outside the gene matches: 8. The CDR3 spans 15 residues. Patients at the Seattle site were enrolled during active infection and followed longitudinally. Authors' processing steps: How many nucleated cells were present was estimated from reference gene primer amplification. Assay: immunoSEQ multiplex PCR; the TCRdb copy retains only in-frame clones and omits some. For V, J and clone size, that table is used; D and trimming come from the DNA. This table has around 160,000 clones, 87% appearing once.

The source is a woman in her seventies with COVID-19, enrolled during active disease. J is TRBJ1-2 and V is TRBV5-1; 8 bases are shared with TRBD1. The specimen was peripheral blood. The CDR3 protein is CASSSSGTGVYGYTF. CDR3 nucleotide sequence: TGCGCCAGCAGCTCCTCCGGGACAGGCGTCTATGGCTACACCTTC.